The 24 T cell receptor beta chains below come from one sample, sequenced in a study of T cell repertoires in cytomegalovirus infection. TCRdb re-analysed the reads in MiXCR, keeping a single row per CDR3 protein. Of 65,000 to 90,000 distinct CDR3 sequences in the sample, 3.5% to 4.5% were seen once. Sequenced material: PBMCs. The receptors were gathered from a human donor in good health (CMV status not recorded). Some clones in this sample may be carry-over from other donors' samples.

This clonotype was seen repeatedly, ten times or more. J is TRBJ1-3 and V is TRBV5-4, with TRBD1 as a possible D gene (6 bases). CDR3 length equals 17 residues. Germline lookup yields CDR1 SGHNT and CDR2 YYREEE (reference sequence). With 4 bases removed from V and 3 bases from J, the gap between germline ends came to 20 bases. The DNA of the CDR3 is TGTGCCAGCAGCAGAACAGGGACCGCGTACGATGGAAACACCATATATTTT. Translated, it gives CASSRTGTAYDGNTIYF.

This clonotype was picked up many times. The V gene is TRBV5-1, the J gene TRBJ1-2; 8 bases fit TRBD1. V was clipped by 3 bases and J by 4 bases; unmatched bases: 5. The CDR3 contains 14 residues. CDR1 and CDR2 (germline): SGHRS, YFSETQ. DNA of the CDR3: TGCGCCAGCAGCTCCACAGGGGGAAGCTATGGCTACACCTTC. Translated, it gives CASSSTGGSYGYTF. Looking up the rest from reference TRBV5-1 and TRBJ1-2 gives the full variable domain: KAGVTQTPRYLIKTRGQQVTLSCSPISGHRSVSWYQQTPGQGLQFLFEYFSETQRNKGNFPGRFSGRQFSNSRSEMNVSTLELGDSALYLCASSSTGGSYGYTFGSGTRLTVV.

This clonotype was recorded many times. This chain connects TRBV29-1 to TRBJ2-3, with a tentative D call TRBD1 (7 bases). The CDR3 totals 15 residues. Germline V CDR1 and CDR2: SQVTM, ANQGSEA. The V gene lost 4 bases and the J gene lost 0 bases, with 14 bases spanning the gap. The CDR3 DNA sequence: TGCAGCGTTGGGCCACAGGGGACTAGCACAGATACGCAGTATTTT. Protein: CSVGPQGTSTDTQYF.

The sample holds many counts of this clonotype. DNA of the CDR3: TGTGCCAGCAGCTTAGTTGGGGGCAGGGTGGGTGGCGAGCAGTACTTC. As protein: CASSLVGGRVGGEQYF. The chain carries TRBV7-2 and TRBJ2-7, with D perhaps matching TRBD1 (6 bases). CDR1 and CDR2 from the germline V gene are SGHTA and FQGNSA. The V end was cut by 1 base, the J end by 6 bases, with 19 bases between. The CDR3 runs to 16 residues.

Relative to its sample, this clonotype is medium-sized. V gene TRBV6-6 combines with J gene TRBJ1-2; D ambiguous. CDR3 length: 14 amino acids. Germline CDR1 is MNHNY and CDR2 is SVGAGI (reference sequence). V was cut by 0 bases and J by 14 bases, with 19 bases left in between. The CDR3 DNA is TGTGCCAGCAGTTACTCGGAAAGGGAAATCTTGGAAACCTTC. This codes for CASSYSEREILETF.

This clonotype appeared many times. The chain uses TRBV6-4 and TRBJ2-1, with 10 bases matching TRBD2. After removal of 0 bases from V and 4 bases from J, the junction contained 0 bases not matched to a gene. Germline-derived CDR1 and CDR2 are MRHNA and SNTAGT. The CDR3 extends over 15 amino acids. CDR3 bases: TGTGCCAGCAGTGACTCACTAGCGGGGTACAATGAGCAGTTCTTC. This codes for CASSDSLAGYNEQFF.

This clonotype was seen many times. The rearrangement uses TRBV2 and TRBJ1-5; 7 bases match TRBD1. Germline V lookup: CDR1 SNHLY, CDR2 FYNNEI. V shed 6 bases, J shed 2 bases, and the junction held 1 base outside the gene matches. CDR3 length equals 13 residues. The CDR3: CASRQGGNQPQHF. CDR3 bases: TGTGCCAGCAGGCAGGGGGGCAATCAGCCCCAGCATTTT.

The table lists this clonotype with many counts. CDR3 sequence reads: CASSEARVLYGYTF. In nucleotides, the CDR3 is TGTGCCAGCAGTGAAGCCCGAGTGCTCTATGGCTACACCTTC. The chain combines TRBV2 with TRBJ1-2, with D unresolved. Per germline, CDR1 SNHLY and CDR2 FYNNEI. The CDR3 has 14 amino acids. V was clipped by 0 bases and J by 4 bases, with 9 bases between them.

The table lists this clonotype with many counts. The chain combines TRBV7-2 with TRBJ1-3, with D hard to call. Looked up from germline, CDR1 is SGHTA and CDR2 is FQGNSA. The V gene lost 5 bases and the J gene lost 0 bases, with 11 bases spanning the gap. There are 15 residues in the CDR3. The CDR3 DNA reads as TGTGCCAGCAGCCTACTGACGGGCTCTGGAAACACCATATATTTT. It codes for CASSLLTGSGNTIYF.

This clonotype has a count of ten or more. The gene calls are TRBV20-1 and TRBJ2-3, with a weak D call TRBD1 (5 bases). Germline assignment: CDR1 DFQATT and CDR2 SNEGSKA (reference sequence). Trimming stripped 0 bases from V and 0 bases from J, with 7 bases between. The CDR3 totals 14 residues. This chain's CDR3 is CSARDSGSTDTQYF. DNA of the CDR3: TGCAGTGCTAGAGATTCAGGGAGCACAGATACGCAGTATTTT.

This clonotype was recorded at least ten times. V gene TRBV28 combines with J gene TRBJ1-1; 9 bases are a match to TRBD1. V lost 6 bases and J lost 4; bases outside the gene matches: 9. This CDR3 spans 15 amino acids. From germline, CDR1 is MDHEN and CDR2 SYDVKM. In DNA, the CDR3 is TGTGCCAGCAGGCCAGGACAGGGGAGAGGCACTGAAGCTTTCTTT. Residues: CASRPGQGRGTEAFF.

This clonotype was detected many times. This sequence joins TRBV5-5 and TRBJ2-5; tentative D call: TRBD2 (5 bases). The germline V and J ends were trimmed by 0 bases and 4 bases, with 10 bases remaining between them. The CDR3 loop spans 14 amino acids. Germline V lookup: CDR1 SGHKS, CDR2 YYEKEE (reference sequence). CDR3 in DNA: TGTGCCAGCAGCTTGGGCCTAGCTCGAGAGACCCAGTACTTC. Its translation: CASSLGLARETQYF.

A remark on this clonotype: Germline is not matched at one junction end, which may reflect a read error. The chain employs TRBV6-6 and TRBJ2-7; D is ambiguous. The CDR3 is 11 amino acids. Germline values: CDR1 MNHNY, CDR2 SVGAGI (reference sequence). CDR3 amino acids: CASSSDVALQF. Here the CDR3 DNA reads TGTGCCAGCAGCAGCGACGTCGCCCTCCAATTC.

This clonotype was observed at least ten times. The chain recombines TRBV12-3 or TRBV12-4 with TRBJ2-7, with 15 bases that match TRBD2. This CDR3 spans 16 amino acids. J was trimmed by 4 bases and V by 3 bases; bases with no gene match: 4. The CDR3 DNA reads TGTGCCAGCAGTTTGTGGACTAGCGGGGGGGCGTACGAGCAGTACTTC. Encoded protein: CASSLWTSGGAYEQYF.

This clonotype was seen many times. The gene calls are TRBV7-2 and TRBJ1-4; D not resolved. CDR1 and CDR2 from the germline V gene are SGHTA and FQGNSA. The CDR3 is 13 amino acids. The V gene lost 3 bases and the J gene lost 11 bases, with 13 bases spanning the gap. CDR3 DNA: TGTGCCAGCAGCTTGGACCCATTTGGGAAACTGTTTTTT. Amino acid sequence: CASSLDPFGKLFF.

Ten or more counts support this clonotype. The chain employs TRBV7-2 and TRBJ2-1; perhaps TRBD2 as D (6 bases). This CDR3 contains 16 residues. Germline CDR1 reads SGHTA; CDR2 reads FQGNSA. Trimming cost V 4 bases and J 2 bases, with 15 bases left between them. The CDR3 DNA reads TGTGCCAGCAGCTCACGCCGCGGGGAAACCTACAATGAGCAGTTCTTC. It encodes CASSSRRGETYNEQFF.

This clonotype was counted ten times or more. The chain is built from TRBV11-2 and TRBJ1-1; TRBD1 agrees at 11 bases. Per the germline V gene, CDR1 is SGHAT and CDR2 is FQNNGV. The ends lost 5 bases at V and 4 bases at J; junction bases unmatched: 6. This CDR3 is 15 amino acids long. This chain's CDR3 is CASSPSGQGATEAFF. CDR3 nucleotides: TGTGCCAGCAGCCCGTCAGGACAGGGGGCCACTGAAGCTTTCTTT. The full variable domain, with the rest looked up from reference TRBV11-2 and TRBJ1-1, is EAGVAQSPRYKIIEKRQSVAFWCNPISGHATLYWYQQILGQGPKLLIQFQNNGVVDDSQLPKDRFSAERLKGVDSTLKIQPAKLEDSAVYLCASSPSGQGATEAFFGQGTRLTVV.

This clonotype has a count of ten or more. The chain combines TRBV30 with TRBJ2-3, with D possibly being TRBD1 (6 bases). Trimming left V 5 bases short and J 2 bases short, with 17 bases between. This CDR3 is built from 15 residues. The germline gives CDR1 GTSNPN, CDR2 SVGIG (reference sequence). As DNA, the CDR3 is TGTGCCTGGGGTCCCGTGTCAGGGGTCACAGATACGCAGTATTTT. Translated: CAWGPVSGVTDTQYF. Full variable domain (rest looked up from reference TRBV30 and TRBJ2-3): SQTIHQWPATLVQPVGSPLSLECTVEGTSNPNLYWYRQAAGRGLQLLFYSVGIGQISSEVPQNLSASRPQDRQFILSSKKLLLSDSGFYLCAWGPVSGVTDTQYFGPGTRLTVL.

This clonotype was detected many times. The chain uses TRBV4-3 and TRBJ2-1; 7 nucleotides line up with TRBD1. The CDR3 extends over 21 amino acids. With 0 bases clipped from V and 3 bases from J, the junction kept 20 bases outside the gene matches. Germline V gives CDR1 LGHNA, CDR2 YSLEER. CDR3 nucleotides: TGCGCCAGCAGCCAAGAGCCCTTGGCGGCAGGGGGATTTTTAGACTACAATGAGCAGTTCTTC. Encoded protein: CASSQEPLAAGGFLDYNEQFF.

Many counts were recorded for this clonotype. The chain recombines TRBV11-2 with TRBJ2-7; D possibly corresponds to TRBD2 (6 bases). V lost 4 bases and J lost 6, with 13 bases in between. The CDR3 contains 13 residues. Germline V lookup: CDR1 SGHAT, CDR2 FQNNGV. CDR3 amino acids: CASSSSRGGEQYF. For the CDR3, the DNA is TGTGCCAGCAGCTCTTCGAGGGGAGGCGAGCAGTACTTC.

This clonotype came up many times. The V and J genes are TRBV20-1 and TRBJ1-1, with D hard to call. Trimming stripped 6 bases from V and 1 base from J, with 9 bases between. From germline, CDR1 is DFQATT and CDR2 SNEGSKA (reference sequence). This CDR3 region has 12 residues. CDR3 coding DNA: TGCAGTGCCTCCAGTGCGAACACTGAAGCTTTCTTT. It is translated as CSASSANTEAFF.

This clonotype has a count of ten or more. The chain couples TRBV20-1 to TRBJ2-3, with D tentatively TRBD1 (6 bases). Looked up from germline, CDR1 is DFQATT and CDR2 is SNEGSKA (reference sequence). The CDR3 covers 13 residues. V lost 4 bases and J lost 2, with 10 bases in between. The CDR3 here is CSAIQGNTDTQYF. The CDR3 region has the DNA TGCAGTGCTATTCAGGGGAACACAGATACGCAGTATTTT.

This clonotype was counted many times. The chain has TRBV6-2 or TRBV6-3 and TRBJ2-7, with D possibly matching TRBD2 (5 bases). Trimming removed 6 bases from V and 6 bases from J, with 9 bases in between. CDR1 is MNHEY and CDR2 is SVGEGT in the germline V gene. The CDR3 loop spans 11 amino acids. CDR3 DNA: TGTGCCAGCAGCCCCCGGGGCGAGCAGTACTTC. This encodes CASSPRGEQYF.

This clonotype was recorded many times. The rearrangement uses TRBV20-1 and TRBJ2-5; no clear D. Germline CDR1 is DFQATT and CDR2 is SNEGSKA (reference sequence). The CDR3 totals 15 residues. Trimming took 3 bases from V and 1 from J, leaving 15 bases between them. In nucleotides, the CDR3 is TGCAGTGCTAGGGGCCTTAGGCCTCGCCAAGAGACCCAGTACTTC. Translated, it gives CSARGLRPRQETQYF.